This TCR beta chain appears in the sequencing data of a study of patients and donors after allogeneic stem cell transplantation. CDR1 is SEHNR and CDR2 is FQNEAQ in the germline V gene (reference sequence). The CDR3 has 15 residues. V lost 2 bases to trimming and J lost 3 bases; unmatched junction nucleotides: 7. This clonotype has just a few counts. TCRdb reprocessed the RT-PCR reads via MiXCR and lists one record per CDR3 protein. Among about 24,000 distinct CDR3 sequences listed, about 45% were seen once. Sequencing input: blood, either unsorted or a sorted T cell fraction (not recorded which). This TCR came from a human donor who was either an allogeneic HSCT recipient or a stem cell or donor lymphocyte infusion donor (not recorded which). It is not recorded whose cells these are; they may come from a transplant donor. This chain connects TRBV7-9 to TRBJ2-7; the match to TRBD1 covers 7 bases. This CDR3 reads CASSLRDRRNYEQYF. The CDR3, as DNA: TGTGCCAGCAGCTTACGGGACAGAAGGAACTACGAGCAGTACTTC.